This paragraph reports one T cell receptor beta chain. The sample belongs to a study of blood T cell repertoires in COVID-19. Whole-study context: Samples representing acute and convalescent COVID-19 were sourced from the United States, Italy and Spain.

Generated by immunoSEQ multiplex PCR, the TCRdb table keeps only in-frame clones and is missing some. Altogether about 210,000 clones are present, 80% to 90% being singletons, with the ten largest covering roughly 0.7%. The source material was peripheral blood. This TCR was sampled from a man aged 35 to 55 with acute or convalescent COVID-19.

DNA for the CDR3: TGTGCCATTCATAGGGGGGGCTCGAACACTGAAGCTTTCTTT. Encoded protein: CAIHRGGSNTEAFF. The V and J genes are TRBV10-3 and TRBJ1-1; D perhaps matches TRBD1 (6 bases). Germline V gives CDR1 ENHRY, CDR2 SYGVKD. This CDR3 is built from 14 residues. V dropped 9 bases and J dropped 1 base, with 15 bases sitting between them.